The 25 T cell receptor beta chains in this list originate from one sample, sequenced in a study of beta chain features in type 1 diabetes. Of the isolated RNA, all was reverse transcribed, and so the sequenced material was expressed TCRB transcripts. Measured with immunoSEQ multiplex PCR; TCRdb has only the in-frame clones, and not every one. The repertoire holds roughly 450,000 clones, with about an eighth as singletons. The sequencing sample was made of naive CD4+ T cells from blood. These receptor sequences come from a young woman in good health.

V gene TRBV19 combines with J gene TRBJ1-2; 7 bases are a match to TRBD1. This CDR3 is built from 13 residues. J gave up 7 bases and V 6 bases, and 8 bases lay outside the gene matches. Germline V gives CDR1 LNHDA, CDR2 SQIVND (reference sequence). In DNA, the CDR3 is TGTGCCAGTAGACCCGACAGGGCCTCTGGCTACACCTTC. Translation: CASRPDRASGYTF.

This clone was counted between two and nine times. The chain recombines TRBV4-2 with TRBJ1-6, with 8 nucleotides matching TRBD1. CDR3 length: 16 amino acids. J was trimmed by 8 bases and V by 1 base; bases with no gene match: 7. The germline CDR1 and CDR2 sequences are LGHNA and YNFKEQ. CDR3 DNA sequence: TGTGCCAGCAGCCAAGCGACAGGGGTAGGTTATTCACCCCTCCACTTT. This sequence encodes CASSQATGVGYSPLHF.

The V and J genes are TRBV19 and TRBJ2-3; the match to TRBD2 covers 12 bases. The CDR3 extends over 17 amino acids. V lost 4 bases and J lost 5; bases outside the gene matches: 10. Germline V gene data show CDR1 as LNHDA and CDR2 as SQIVND (reference sequence). The CDR3 loop is CASSKSPSGRAIDTQYF. CDR3 DNA sequence: TGTGCCAGTAGTAAAAGTCCTAGCGGGAGGGCCATAGATACGCAGTATTTT. Drawing the rest from reference TRBV19 and TRBJ2-3, the complete variable domain is DGGITQSPKYLFRKEGQNVTLSCEQNLNHDAMYWYRQDPGQGLRLIYYSQIVNDFQKGDIAEGYSVSREKKESFPLTVTSAQKNPTAFYLCASSKSPSGRAIDTQYFGPGTRLTVL.

This sequence joins TRBV10-2 and TRBJ2-4; D may be TRBD1 (5 bases). The germline V and J ends were trimmed by 6 bases and 2 bases, with 8 bases remaining between them. Germline CDR1 WSHSY, CDR2 SAAADI. This CDR3 comprises 13 residues. The CDR3 nucleotides are TGCGCCAGCAGACAGGTACCCAAAAACATTCAGTACTTC. Translating gives CASRQVPKNIQYF.

The J gene is TRBJ1-2, the V gene TRBV2; no firm D call. From germline, CDR1 is SNHLY and CDR2 FYNNEI. CDR3 length: 16 residues. The V end lost 4 bases, the J end lost 1 base, and 16 bases lay between the germline ends. The chain's CDR3 is CASSVRRENRNYGYTF. Here the CDR3 DNA reads TGTGCCAGCAGTGTCAGGCGGGAGAACCGTAACTATGGCTACACCTTC. Drawing the rest from reference TRBV2 and TRBJ1-2, the complete variable domain is EPEVTQTPSHQVTQMGQEVILRCVPISNHLYFYWYRQILGQKVEFLVSFYNNEISEKSEIFDDQFSVERPDGSNFTLKIRSTKLEDSAMYFCASSVRRENRNYGYTFGSGTRLTVV.

This clone was observed a few times. The chain couples TRBV19 to TRBJ2-1; TRBD1 matches 7 bases. There are 17 residues in the CDR3. Looked up from germline, CDR1 is LNHDA and CDR2 is SQIVND (reference sequence). J gave up 7 bases and V 4 bases, and 16 bases lay outside the gene matches. Here the CDR3 reads CASSTERSTGRGNEQFF. As DNA, the CDR3 is TGTGCCAGTAGTACCGAAAGGTCGACAGGGAGAGGTAATGAGCAGTTCTTC.

The CDR3: CSVGTGGVGYGYTF. In DNA form, the CDR3 reads TGCAGCGTTGGGACAGGGGGCGTGGGCTATGGCTACACCTTC. The J gene is TRBJ1-2, the V gene TRBV29-1, with 11 nucleotides matching TRBD1. This CDR3 is 14 amino acids long. With 4 bases clipped from V and 4 bases from J, the junction kept 5 bases outside the gene matches. From germline, CDR1 is SQVTM and CDR2 ANQGSEA.

V gene TRBV4-1 combines with J gene TRBJ1-2, with TRBD1 as a possible D gene (5 bases). CDR3 length: 16 residues. Germline CDR1 MGHRA, CDR2 YSYEKL. V was pared by 2 bases and J by 2 bases, with 15 bases between. For the CDR3, the DNA is TGCGCCAGCAGCCAATCGAGGGGTCTGGAGAACTATGGCTACACCTTC. This translates into CASSQSRGLENYGYTF.

The sample holds a few counts of this clone. This rearrangement joins TRBV25-1 to TRBJ2-5; TRBD2 matches 8 bases. CDR3 length: 18 residues. V trimming: 7 bases; J trimming: 1 base; junction bases outside the gene matches: 17. The V gene's germline CDR1 is MGHDK and CDR2 SYGVNS. The CDR3 loop reads CASTPGGFSSQSQETQYF. The CDR3 DNA follows: TGTGCCAGCACCCCGGGGGGGTTCTCCTCGCAAAGCCAAGAGACCCAGTACTTC.

This clone was detected only a few times. The chain is built from TRBV7-8 and TRBJ1-2, with a possible D match to TRBD1 (6 bases). The V gene's germline CDR1 is SGHVS and CDR2 FQNEAQ. Trimming pared 1 base from V and 4 bases from J, leaving 19 bases between. CDR3 length: 17 residues. The CDR3 sequence: CASSLGLQGKRSYGYTF. CDR3 bases: TGTGCCAGCAGCTTAGGATTGCAGGGGAAGCGTTCCTATGGCTACACCTTC.

The chain carries TRBV5-4 and TRBJ2-3; D unclear. The CDR3 runs to 14 residues. V lost 0 bases and J 5 bases, leaving 10 bases between the germline ends. Germline CDR1 SGHNT, CDR2 YYREEE (reference sequence). Written as DNA, the CDR3 is TGTGCCAGCAGCTTGGCCTGGGCAGGAGATACGCAGTATTTT. It is translated as CASSLAWAGDTQYF.

The CDR3: CASSFTGGAYNEQFF. As DNA, the CDR3 is TGTGCCAGCTCCTTTACGGGAGGGGCCTACAATGAGCAGTTCTTC. This chain connects TRBV18 to TRBJ2-1, with 8 bases matching TRBD2. Germline V CDR1 and CDR2: KGHSH, LQKENI. With 6 bases clipped from V and 2 bases from J, the junction kept 6 bases outside the gene matches. This CDR3 contains 15 residues.

This clone was found a few times. V and J are TRBV5-6 and TRBJ2-3; D uncertain. Germline CDR1 SGHDT, CDR2 YYEEEE. Trimming cost V 4 bases and J 2 bases, with 8 bases left between them. The CDR3 loop spans 13 amino acids. CDR3 DNA: TGTGCCAGCAGCACCGACCCCACAGATACGCAGTATTTT. Translation gives CASSTDPTDTQYF. Full variable domain (remainder filled in from reference TRBV5-6 and TRBJ2-3): DAGVTQSPTHLIKTRGQQVTLRCSPKSGHDTVSWYQQALGQGPQFIFQYYEEEERQRGNFPDRFSGHQFPNYSSELNVNALLLGDSALYLCASSTDPTDTQYFGPGTRLTVL.

About this clone itself: The sample holds other DNA sequences that translate to the same CDR3. CDR3 sequence reads: CASSLDWSTDTQYF. In DNA, the CDR3 is TGCGCCAGCAGCTTGGATTGGAGCACAGATACGCAGTATTTT. This chain uses TRBV5-1 with TRBJ2-3; D is unresolved. CDR3 length: 14 amino acids. Per germline, CDR1 SGHRS and CDR2 YFSETQ. V gave up 0 bases and J gave up 0 bases, with 5 bases separating them.

This clone was detected a few times. The genes are TRBV30 and TRBJ2-5; 8 bases align to TRBD2. The J call may be in error: the DNA end matches TRBJ2-7 better. Germline CDR1 reads GTSNPN; CDR2 reads SVGIG (reference sequence). This CDR3 is 13 amino acids long. This chain's CDR3 is CAWALAGLYEQYF. As DNA, the CDR3 is TGTGCCTGGGCCTTAGCGGGACTCTACGAGCAGTACTTC.

This clone turned up a few times. The gene calls are TRBV7-2 and TRBJ2-1, with D maybe TRBD1 (6 bases). The CDR3 extends over 15 amino acids. The germline gives CDR1 SGHTA, CDR2 FQGNSA. V was cut by 6 bases and J by 2 bases, with 14 bases left in between. Written as DNA, the CDR3 is TGTGCCAGCAGGGGGCCAAGGGACACCTACAATGAGCAGTTCTTC. Its protein product is CASRGPRDTYNEQFF.

This clone appeared a few times. V and J are TRBV7-9 and TRBJ1-2; 8 nucleotides align to TRBD1. Germline V gene data show CDR1 as SEHNR and CDR2 as FQNEAQ (reference sequence). The CDR3 consists of 14 residues. V shed 4 bases, J shed 7 bases, and the junction held 8 bases outside the gene matches. The DNA for the CDR3 is TGTGCCAGCAGCTCGGACAGGGATCTAGGTGGCTACACCTTC. Its protein is CASSSDRDLGGYTF.

The CDR3 DNA reads as TGTGCCAGCAGCTTGGCCGGTGGGACGGCCGCCTACGAGCAGTACTTC. Translated: CASSLAGGTAAYEQYF. The chain has TRBV5-4 and TRBJ2-7, with D perhaps TRBD1 or TRBD2 (5 bases each). The length of the CDR3 is 16 residues. Germline CDR1 SGHNT, CDR2 YYREEE (reference sequence). Trimming shortened V by 0 bases and J by 2 bases, and 15 bases separated the two germline ends.

The V and J genes are TRBV15 and TRBJ1-2; TRBD1 is a possible D gene (5 bases). CDR3 length: 15 amino acids. CDR1 and CDR2 (germline): LNHNV, YYDKDF (reference sequence). Trimming removed 2 bases from V and 8 bases from J, with 18 bases in between. CDR3 nucleotides: TGTGCCACCAGCAGACCCTCTCATCAGGGAGGCGGCTACACCTTC. Encoded protein: CATSRPSHQGGGYTF.

This clone was seen only a few times. The chain combines TRBV2 with TRBJ1-5; unclear D gene. The CDR3 is 13 residues long. Germline V gives CDR1 SNHLY, CDR2 FYNNEI. Trimming removed 7 bases at V and 7 bases at J, with 14 bases between. CDR3 sequence (DNA): TGTGCCAGCACCCTAGAGCAGGAACAGCCCCAGCATTTT. Its protein product is CASTLEQEQPQHF. Combining the CDR3 with reference TRBV2 and TRBJ1-5 gives the whole variable domain EPEVTQTPSHQVTQMGQEVILRCVPISNHLYFYWYRQILGQKVEFLVSFYNNEISEKSEIFDDQFSVERPDGSNFTLKIRSTKLEDSAMYFCASTLEQEQPQHFGDGTRLSIL.

This clone was found a few times. The genes are TRBV25-1 and TRBJ2-5; 8 bases are shared with TRBD1. In germline, CDR1 is MGHDK, CDR2 SYGVNS. This CDR3 is built from 15 residues. The junction had 7 bases not matched to a gene; V was cut back by 2 bases and J by 5 bases. DNA of the CDR3: TGTGCCAGCAGTGAACCCAGACAGGGGAGGGAGACCCAGTACTTC. It yields the protein CASSEPRQGRETQYF.

This clone was observed a few times. This rearrangement joins TRBV4-3 to TRBJ2-5; D possibly corresponds to TRBD1 (5 bases). The germline CDR1 and CDR2 sequences are LGHNA and YSLEER. The CDR3 has 17 residues. Trimming shortened V by 1 base and J by 5 bases, and 20 bases separated the two germline ends. The CDR3 protein is CASSQGRGRTNWETQYF. CDR3 nucleotides: TGCGCCAGCAGCCAAGGCCGCGGACGGACAAACTGGGAGACCCAGTACTTC.

This clone was counted only a few times. This chain connects TRBV4-1 to TRBJ1-1, with D possibly being TRBD1 (6 bases). The CDR3 length is 13 residues. CDR1 is MGHRA, CDR2 YSYEKL, per germline. V gave up 5 bases and J gave up 7 bases, with 14 bases separating them. The CDR3 loop reads CASSETGLGEAFF. The CDR3 region has the DNA TGCGCCAGCAGCGAAACAGGGCTGGGTGAAGCTTTCTTT.

The chain combines TRBV9 with TRBJ1-4; 7 bases match TRBD1. Germline loops: CDR1 SGDLS, CDR2 YYNGEE. The CDR3 consists of 15 residues. Trimming at V came to 3 bases and at J to 6 bases, leaving 8 bases not matched to a gene. The CDR3, as DNA: TGTGCCAGCAGCGGAGAAGACAGGGCGGATGAAAAACTGTTTTTT. It translates to CASSGEDRADEKLFF. The whole variable domain, remainder taken from reference TRBV9 and TRBJ1-4, is DSGVTQTPKHLITATGQRVTLRCSPRSGDLSVYWYQQSLDQGLQFLIQYYNGEERAKGNILERFSAQQFPDLHSELNLSSLELGDSALYFCASSGEDRADEKLFFGSGTQLSVL.

The rearrangement uses TRBV28 and TRBJ2-1, with TRBD2 matching 14 bases. CDR3 length: 15 amino acids. The V gene end was trimmed by 6 bases and the J gene end by 5 bases; junction bases not matched to a gene: 3. The germline V gene encodes CDR1 MDHEN and CDR2 SYDVKM. The CDR3 reads CASSPGLAGDNEQFF. CDR3 in DNA: TGTGCCAGCAGCCCGGGACTAGCGGGAGACAATGAGCAGTTCTTC.